The clone carrying this TCR beta chain came up a few times. Antigen: not known. The data originate from a study of human T cells and chemical hapten exposure. Study details: Minor volume differences among pooled libraries chiefly drove per-sample TCR yield variation. Study-level results: DPC sensitization left the count of TCRs above 1 in 1000 unchanged.

The library labeled individual cDNA molecules by adding unique molecular identifiers to them. Authors' data handling: Counts of TCRs in each sample centred on a median of 95,638 and extended from roughly 25,000 to 750,000. From the RACE reads, TCRdb called clonotypes with MiXCR, one entry per CDR3 protein. It is TCRdb's table, rather than the study itself, that gives the V and J calls and clone size. The sample carries about 31,000 distinct CDR3 sequences, about 7.7% recorded once. This CDR3 spans 15 amino acids. After removal of 5 bases from V and 6 bases from J, the junction contained 13 bases not matched to a gene. CDR1 and CDR2 from the germline V gene are MDHEN and SYDVKM. Time point in this sample: healthy volunteer bleed at 2 weeks. Unfractionated whole blood was the source from which total RNA was extracted.

This sequence was found in a human donor in good health. Some clones in this sample may be carry-over from other donors' samples. The chain links TRBV28 to TRBJ2-7, with TRBD1 identical over 7 bases. The sequenced material came from whole blood. CDR3 coding DNA: TGTGCCAGCAGTCCCGGGGACAGTCTAGGTCTCGAGCAGTACTTC. It translates to CASSPGDSLGLEQYF.